This entry lists 18 T cell receptor beta chains sequenced from one sample in a study of blood T cell repertoires in COVID-19. The assay was immunoSEQ multiplex PCR, and TCRdb's table has in-frame clones only and misses some. Of about 210,000 clones in the sample, about 85% are singletons; the top ten hold over 9.5%. Sample: peripheral blood. These receptors were taken from a woman of 80 years or more with COVID-19, enrolled during active disease.

The rearrangement joins TRBV7-2 to TRBJ2-4; tentatively, D is TRBD2 (6 bases). The CDR3 runs to 14 residues. V was shortened by 8 bases and J by 0 bases, with 11 bases between the two germline ends. CDR1 is SGHTA and CDR2 is FQGNSA in the germline V gene. The CDR3 DNA follows: TGTGCCAGCGGAGAGGGACTAGCCAAAAACATTCAGTACTTC. This encodes CASGEGLAKNIQYF.

V is TRBV7-2 and J is TRBJ1-5; TRBD1 aligns across 7 bases. The V segment lost 5 bases and the J segment 3 bases; nucleotides outside the gene matches: 7. The CDR3 contains 15 residues. Per the germline V gene, CDR1 is SGHTA and CDR2 is FQGNSA. Written as DNA, the CDR3 is TGTGCCAGCAGCCCCCCAAGGGGGCTCAATCAGCCCCAGCATTTT. Translated, it gives CASSPPRGLNQPQHF.

The chain is built from TRBV5-4 and TRBJ1-1; D possibly corresponds to TRBD1 (6 bases). The V gene lost 6 bases and the J gene lost 4 bases, with 16 bases spanning the gap. The germline V gene has CDR1 SGHNT and CDR2 YYREEE (reference sequence). This CDR3 spans 14 amino acids. The CDR3 DNA sequence: TGTGCCAGCAACAGGGAAAAGGGCGTCACTGAAGCTTTCTTT. As protein: CASNREKGVTEAFF.

Here the CDR3 reads CASSSDYATFNEQFF. In DNA, the CDR3 is TGTGCCAGCAGCTCGGACTACGCAACTTTCAATGAGCAGTTCTTC. The chain joins TRBV11-3 to TRBJ2-1, with D maybe TRBD2 (6 bases). The CDR3 loop spans 15 amino acids. Germline V gene data show CDR1 as SGHNT and CDR2 as YENEEA. V was clipped by 4 bases and J by 6 bases, with 16 bases between them.

The chain is built from TRBV6-1 and TRBJ1-1, with 7 bases fitting TRBD1. The trim removed 2 bases at V and 4 bases at J, leaving 4 bases unmatched. The CDR3 has 14 residues. Germline assignment: CDR1 MNHNS and CDR2 SASEGT. The CDR3 DNA follows: TGTGCCAGCAGTGAAACCAGGGGGAGCACTGAAGCTTTCTTT. Its protein is CASSETRGSTEAFF.

This clone has a handful of counts. This sample includes further DNA sequences coding for the same CDR3. The chain has TRBV4-3 and TRBJ1-1; D not certain. The CDR3 has 14 residues. Trimming pared 0 bases from V and 1 base from J, leaving 6 bases between. Germline CDR1 LGHNA, CDR2 YSLEER. The CDR3: CASSQDGGNTEAFF. CDR3 sequence (DNA): TGCGCCAGCAGCCAAGATGGAGGGAACACTGAAGCTTTCTTT.

The chain employs TRBV11-2 and TRBJ2-3; the D gene is possibly TRBD1 (5 bases). The CDR3 covers 15 residues. Trimming left V 3 bases short and J 0 bases short, with 10 bases between. Germline V gene data show CDR1 as SGHAT and CDR2 as FQNNGV. CDR3 nucleotides: TGTGCCAGCAGCTTGGGGCCCACTAGCACAGATACGCAGTATTTT. It specifies CASSLGPTSTDTQYF.

The rearrangement joins TRBV5-1 to TRBJ1-2, with 10 bases fitting TRBD1. Germline V gene sequence: CDR1 SGHRS, CDR2 YFSETQ. V lost 5 bases to trimming and J lost 10 bases; unmatched junction nucleotides: 8. The CDR3 has 13 residues. The DNA of the CDR3 is TGCGCCAGCAGATACGGGACAGGGGAAGTCTACACCTTC. Amino acid sequence: CASRYGTGEVYTF.

The V call is TRBV7-8, the J call TRBJ1-1; D gene uncertain. The ends were cut back, 5 bases at V and 3 bases at J, with 16 bases in the middle. This CDR3 is 15 amino acids long. Per germline, CDR1 SGHVS and CDR2 FQNEAQ. In nucleotides, the CDR3 is TGTGCCAGCAGCCCAACGGAGAGGTTGGACACTGAAGCTTTCTTT. Translated, it gives CASSPTERLDTEAFF. The full variable domain, completed using reference TRBV7-8 and TRBJ1-1, is GAGVSQSPRYKVAKRGQDVALRCDPISGHVSLFWYQQALGQGPEFLTYFQNEAQLDKSGLPSDRFFAERPEGSVSTLKIQRTQQEDSAVYLCASSPTERLDTEAFFGQGTRLTVV.

The rearrangement links TRBV7-2 to TRBJ2-5; 9 positions agree with TRBD2. Germline CDR1 is SGHTA and CDR2 is FQGNSA. J lost 5 bases, V lost 6 bases, and 4 bases had no gene match. The length of the CDR3 is 13 residues. The CDR3 sequence is CASRAGGVETQYF. The CDR3 region has the DNA TGTGCCAGCAGGGCGGGGGGGGTGGAGACCCAGTACTTC.

The genes are TRBV3-1 (or the pseudogene TRBV3-2) and TRBJ2-3; 8 bases line up with TRBD2. The CDR3 has 16 residues. J lost 3 bases, V lost 1 base, and 6 bases had no gene match. Looked up from germline, CDR1 is LGHDT and CDR2 is YNNKEL (reference sequence). The CDR3 reads CASSQGRGGRTDTQYF. In DNA form, the CDR3 reads TGTGCCAGCAGCCAAGGCCGGGGGGGCCGGACAGATACGCAGTATTTT.

This clone was counted once. V usage is TRBV29-1 and J usage is TRBJ2-3, with D possibly TRBD1 on 5 matching bases. Germline V CDR1 and CDR2: SQVTM, ANQGSEA. V shed 7 bases and J shed 3 bases, with 11 bases lying between them. CDR3 length: 12 amino acids. The CDR3 DNA is TGCAGCGAAGATAAGGGGACAGATACGCAGTATTTT. Translated, it gives CSEDKGTDTQYF.

A few counts support this clone. The J gene is TRBJ1-5, the V gene TRBV4-1; the match to TRBD1 covers 8 bases. The CDR3 extends over 15 amino acids. Germline V CDR1 and CDR2: MGHRA, YSYEKL. V lost 3 bases, J lost 4 bases, and 5 bases stayed unmatched. CDR3 sequence (DNA): TGCGCCAGCAGCCAGGCTGACAGGGGAAATCAGCCCCAGCATTTT. As protein: CASSQADRGNQPQHF.

Remarks on this clone: This sample also contains other DNA sequences that code for the same CDR3. The V and J genes are TRBV28 and TRBJ1-2; TRBD1 aligns across 7 bases. After removal of 6 bases from V and 2 bases from J, the junction contained 3 bases not matched to a gene. The CDR3 is made up of 13 amino acids. Germline V gene lookup returns CDR1 MDHEN and CDR2 SYDVKM. The CDR3 DNA reads TGTGCCAGCAGCACGACAGGGAACTATGGCTACACCTTC. It is translated as CASSTTGNYGYTF.

This clone was counted a single time. V and J are TRBV11-2 and TRBJ2-2, with D possibly matching TRBD1 (5 bases). V was trimmed by 1 base and J by 0 bases, leaving 12 bases between them. Germline values: CDR1 SGHAT, CDR2 FQNNGV. The CDR3 spans 17 residues. The CDR3 DNA is TGTGCCAGCAGCTTAGGGACATCAATCGCGAACACCGGGGAGCTGTTTTTT. Translated: CASSLGTSIANTGELFF.

This clone was counted once. The chain combines TRBV3-1 (or the pseudogene TRBV3-2) with TRBJ2-1, with a possible D match to TRBD1 (6 bases). CDR3 length: 15 amino acids. Trimming left V 8 bases short and J 8 bases short, with 22 bases between. In germline, CDR1 is LGHDT, CDR2 YNNKEL (reference sequence). The CDR3 DNA follows: TGTGCCAGCGCGTCAGGGGATGCCGGAGCTCATGAGCAGTTCTTC. It is translated as CASASGDAGAHEQFF.

The chain is built from TRBV7-9 and TRBJ1-4; D is ambiguous. Trimming shortened V by 5 bases and J by 8 bases, and 6 bases separated the two germline ends. CDR3 length: 11 residues. Germline CDR1 is SEHNR and CDR2 is FQNEAQ (reference sequence). CDR3 amino acids: CASSREEKLFF. The CDR3, as DNA: TGTGCCAGCAGCCGCGAGGAAAAACTGTTTTTT.

The chain carries TRBV27 and TRBJ2-4; TRBD1 agrees at 7 bases. J was trimmed by 2 bases and V by 5 bases; bases with no gene match: 12. The CDR3 contains 17 residues. The germline V gene encodes CDR1 MNHEY and CDR2 SMNVEV (reference sequence). The DNA for the CDR3 is TGTGCCAGCAGTCCGAGCGCCAGGGGGTTCTCCAAAAACATTCAGTACTTC. It translates to CASSPSARGFSKNIQYF.